A selection of T cell receptor beta chains follows, all from one sample in a study of blood T cell repertoires in COVID-19. Measured with immunoSEQ multiplex PCR; TCRdb has only the in-frame clones, and not every one. The sample has around 86,000 clones; more than 75% are singletons. Sample: peripheral blood. The origin of the receptors is a human donor with acute or convalescent COVID-19. The donor label of this sample is uncertain. CDR3s include the opening cysteine and the closing phenylalanine or tryptophan. The order of the fields is CDR3 length, clone size, V gene, J gene, D gene, CDR3 DNA, CDR3 protein. A D gene is named only where the DNA matches it firmly. For some rows the clone size is stated as once, few or many, or as a class when expanded; others skip it.

>14|-|TRBV3-1/TRBV3-2|TRBJ2-1|-
TGTGCCAGCAGCCGACGAGGGGGAGCAAATGAGCAGTTCTTC
CASSRRGGANEQFF
>14|-|TRBV2|TRBJ1-1|TRBD1
TGTGCCAGCAGTGAATGGACAGGGGGCTCTGAAGCTTTCTTT
CASSEWTGGSEAFF
>15|-|TRBV27|TRBJ1-6|-
TGTGCCAGCAGTTTATCGGAGGTTCTGAGTTCACCCCTCCACTTT
CASSLSEVLSSPLHF
>17|few|TRBV7-9|TRBJ2-1|TRBD2
TGTGCCAGCACCGGACGCAGCGGGGGGTCGACCTACAATGAGCAGTTCTTC
CASTGRSGGSTYNEQFF
>15|few|TRBV7-3|TRBJ2-1|-
TGTGCCAGCAGCTTACTGGGACAAGGCTACAATGAGCAGTTCTTC
CASSLLGQGYNEQFF
>16|-|TRBV10-2|TRBJ2-1|TRBD2
TGCGCCAGCAGTGATAGACTAGCGGGGGGTCACATTGAGCAGTTCTTC
CASSDRLAGGHIEQFF
>14|few|TRBV5-4|TRBJ1-2|TRBD1
TGTGCCAGCAGACTACAGGGGGCCCGCTATGGCTACACCTTC
CASRLQGARYGYTF
>15|-|TRBV4-1|TRBJ2-7|TRBD1
TGCGCCAGCAGACGCCGGGACAGGGGTCCCTACGAGCAGTACTTC
CASRRRDRGPYEQYF
>15|-|TRBV12-5|TRBJ1-2|TRBD1
TGTGCTAGTGGTTGGGGGACAGGGGGTACTTATGGCTACACCTTC
CASGWGTGGTYGYTF
>13|-|TRBV12-3/TRBV12-4|TRBJ1-2|-
TGTGCCAGCAGACTAACTGCAAGGCCTGGCTACACCTTC
CASRLTARPGYTF
>12|-|TRBV28|TRBJ1-2|-
TGTGCCACTCAGGGACTAGCCTATGGCTACACCTTC
CATQGLAYGYTF
>19|-|TRBV28|TRBJ2-7|TRBD2
TGTGCCAGCAGTCCGGCCTCGGGGGGGACGCTCGTCACATTCTACGAGCAGTACTTC
CASSPASGGTLVTFYEQYF
>13|-|TRBV19|TRBJ2-3|-
TGTGCCAGTAGTATCCCTAGTACAGATACGCAGTATTTT
CASSIPSTDTQYF
>13|-|TRBV6-2/TRBV6-3|TRBJ1-1|-
TGTGCCAGCAGTTACGGCCGCAACACTGAAGCTTTCTTT
CASSYGRNTEAFF
>16|-|TRBV10-3|TRBJ1-2|-
TGTGCCATCAGTGAGTCAACGACCGGGGGGAGAGGGGGCTACACCTTC
CAISESTTGGRGGYTF
>15|-|TRBV3-1/TRBV3-2|TRBJ2-5|-
TGTGCCAGCAGCCAAACACCGGGGGACCAAGAGACCCAGTACTTC
CASSQTPGDQETQYF
>14|-|TRBV10-3|TRBJ1-2|TRBD1
TGTGCCATCAGTGAAGGGGGCATGAACTATGGCTACACCTTC
CAISEGGMNYGYTF
>18|-|TRBV3-1/TRBV3-2|TRBJ2-4|TRBD1
TGTGCCAGCAGCCAAGCGCAGTCAGGGGGACAACCAAAAAACATTCAGTACTTC
CASSQAQSGGQPKNIQYF
>15|-|TRBV15|TRBJ1-1|-
TGTGCCACCAGCAGAGCAAACAGGGTCGGTACTGAAGCTTTCTTT
CATSRANRVGTEAFF
>16|-|TRBV19|TRBJ2-3|TRBD1
TGTGCCAGTAGGGGGGGACAGGGGGATCGCACAGATACGCAGTATTTT
CASRGGQGDRTDTQYF
>17|-|TRBV7-2|TRBJ1-5|-
TGTGCCAGCAGCCTGGGTCCTCCGGGCCCGCGGGGACAGCCCCAGCATTTT
CASSLGPPGPRGQPQHF
>14|once|TRBV18|TRBJ2-7|-
TGTGCCAGCTCGCCTCCGAGACAGCCATACGAGCAGTACTTC
CASSPPRQPYEQYF
>16|-|TRBV15|TRBJ2-6|-
TGTGCCACCAGCAGAGGGGCCGAGACTGGGGCCAACGTCCTGACTTTC
CATSRGAETGANVLTF